These 7 T cell receptor beta chains came from one sample sequenced in a study of T cell repertoires in cytomegalovirus infection. These receptors are not linked to any known antigen. TCRdb reprocessed the reads with MiXCR, giving one entry per CDR3 protein. The sample holds 680,000 or so distinct CDR3 sequences; 33% are singletons and the top ten take 15% to 20%. The specimen comprised cultured PBMCs, sampled from culture after CMV antigen stimulation. Receptors originate from a human donor in good health (CMV status not recorded). Some clones in this sample may be carry-over from other donors' samples.

This clonotype was observed a handful of times. The chain recombines TRBV6-2 or TRBV6-3 with TRBJ2-3, with 11 nucleotides matching TRBD2. This CDR3 has 16 amino acids. CDR1 MNHEY and CDR2 SVGEGT come from the germline V gene. J gave up 2 bases and V 6 bases, and 7 bases lay outside the gene matches. The CDR3: CASSRSGGAPTDTQYF. CDR3 coding DNA: TGTGCCAGCAGCCGTAGCGGGGGGGCGCCCACAGATACGCAGTATTTT.

This clonotype has more than one count but fewer than ten. V gene TRBV12-3 or TRBV12-4 combines with J gene TRBJ2-1; D is undetermined. The germline V and J ends were trimmed by 4 bases and 7 bases, with 14 bases remaining between them. This CDR3 comprises 14 residues. The CDR3 sequence is CASSSGSVVNEQFF. The DNA of the CDR3 is TGTGCCAGCAGTTCCGGCTCTGTGGTGAATGAGCAGTTCTTC.

This chain connects TRBV5-4 to TRBJ2-7; the D gene could be TRBD1 or TRBD2 (5 bases each). The CDR3 is made up of 15 amino acids. Germline V gene sequence: CDR1 SGHNT, CDR2 YYREEE (reference sequence). The germline V and J ends were trimmed by 3 bases and 2 bases, with 15 bases remaining between them. CDR3: CASSSAWDGPYEQYF. The CDR3, as DNA: TGTGCCAGCAGCTCGGCCTGGGACGGCCCCTACGAGCAGTACTTC.

V and J are TRBV6-6 and TRBJ2-6; TRBD2 matches at 7 bases. Germline lookup yields CDR1 MNHNY and CDR2 SVGAGI (reference sequence). This CDR3 is built from 17 residues. Unmatched junction bases numbered 13, after V lost 7 bases and J lost 4 bases. CDR3 coding DNA: TGTGCCAGCACCCTCCGTCGAGCCGGGAGGGGGGCCAACGTCCTGACTTTC. Its translation is CASTLRRAGRGANVLTF.

The chain couples TRBV6-6 to TRBJ2-2; 11 bases line up with TRBD2. V shed 2 bases, J shed 8 bases, and the junction held 7 bases outside the gene matches. Germline V CDR1 and CDR2: MNHNY, SVGAGI (reference sequence). The CDR3 contains 16 residues. The CDR3 DNA is TGTGCCAGCAGTTACGGCGTTAGCGGGAGGGAAGGGGAGCTGTTTTTT. Amino acid sequence: CASSYGVSGREGELFF.

With regard to this clonotype: A much larger clonotype is one base distant, so this may be a read error. The V call is TRBV7-2, the J call TRBJ2-7; 13 bases fit TRBD2. CDR1 is SGHTA and CDR2 is FQGNSA in the germline V gene. The CDR3 has 15 amino acids. CDR3 region: CAGSFFGTSGVEQYF. The CDR3, as DNA: TGTGCCGGCAGCTTCTTCGGGACTAGCGGGGTCGAGCAGTACTTC.

The rearrangement links TRBV20-1 to TRBJ2-1; TRBD2 might be the D (6 bases). The CDR3 has 15 residues. Germline-derived CDR1 and CDR2 are DFQATT and SNEGSKA (reference sequence). The V and J ends lost 3 bases and 9 bases respectively, with 21 bases between them. The CDR3 sequence: CSASPLGQEEGEQFF. The CDR3, as DNA: TGCAGTGCTAGCCCCCTTGGGCAGGAGGAGGGTGAGCAGTTCTTC.